The rows below give T cell receptor beta chains drawn from one sample of a study of cytomegalovirus exposure and HLA in healthy donors. Profiled with immunoSEQ multiplex PCR; TCRdb holds only in-frame clones, not every one. The data show 310,000 or so clones, around 90% seen once. The sequenced material came from PBMCs. Receptor source: a woman aged 18-29 years in good health and CMV-seronegative. Each CDR3 is given with its conserved first and last residue. Each record gives: clone size, V gene, D gene, J gene, CDR3 protein, CDR3 DNA. D genes are given only for firm matches. Only part of the rows carry a size: once, few, many, or a class if the clone is expanded.

-	TRBV9	TRBD1	TRBJ1-6	CASSRGQGNSPLHF	TGTGCCAGCAGCCGGGGACAGGGAAATTCACCCCTCCACTTT
once	TRBV9	-	TRBJ1-1	CASSGGREAFF	TGTGCCAGCAGCGGGGGGAGGGAAGCTTTCTTT
once	TRBV6-1	-	TRBJ1-1	CASSPLPEAFF	TGTGCCAGCAGTCCACTCCCTGAAGCTTTCTTT
-	TRBV6-5	-	TRBJ1-1	CASSYSQGGTEAFF	TGTGCCAGCAGTTACTCCCAGGGAGGAACTGAAGCTTTCTTT
-	TRBV5-4	TRBD2	TRBJ2-7	CAGSSGLAGYEQYF	TGTGCCGGCAGCTCGGGACTAGCGGGCTACGAGCAGTACTTC
-	TRBV29-1	TRBD1	TRBJ2-7	CSVGLFTGQVNLVSYEQYF	TGCAGCGTGGGATTGTTTACGGGACAGGTAAACCTAGTCTCCTACGAGCAGTACTTC
-	TRBV30	-	TRBJ1-4	CAWHSLNEKLFF	TGTGCTTGGCACAGCCTTAATGAAAAACTGTTTTTT
-	TRBV7-9	-	TRBJ1-1	CASSLRPDRLNTEAFF	TGTGCCAGCAGCTTACGGCCTGACAGGCTGAACACTGAAGCTTTCTTT
-	TRBV7-3	-	TRBJ2-1	CASSVTGTGDNEQFF	TGTGCCAGCAGCGTCACCGGGACTGGGGACAATGAGCAGTTCTTC
-	TRBV23-1	-	TRBJ2-7	CASSPGDGFYEQYF	TGCGCCAGCAGCCCAGGGGACGGCTTCTACGAGCAGTACTTC
-	TRBV27	TRBD2	TRBJ2-1	CASSWGTTNEQFF	TGTGCCAGCAGTTGGGGGACTACCAATGAGCAGTTCTTC
-	TRBV6-5	-	TRBJ1-1	CASSDSYTEAFF	TGTGCCAGCAGTGACAGTTACACTGAAGCTTTCTTT
-	TRBV6-5	TRBD2	TRBJ2-2	CASSYFRGDGELFF	TGTGCCAGCAGTTACTTTCGGGGGGACGGGGAGCTGTTTTTT
-	TRBV7-9	-	TRBJ1-3	CASSFRGPGNTIYF	TGTGCCAGCAGCTTTCGAGGGCCAGGAAACACCATATATTTT
-	TRBV5-8	TRBD1	TRBJ1-1	CASSSYRGDEAFF	TGTGCCAGCAGCTCCTACAGGGGTGATGAAGCTTTCTTT
-	TRBV18	-	TRBJ1-5	CASSNPGPGGMYSNQPQHF	TGTGCCAGCTCGAATCCGGGACCCGGGGGAATGTATAGCAATCAGCCCCAGCATTTT
-	TRBV7-8	-	TRBJ2-7	CASSPTPGYYEQYF	TGTGCCAGCAGCCCAACACCGGGGTACTACGAGCAGTACTTC
once	TRBV10-2	TRBD2	TRBJ2-5	CASSILAGAVVQETQYF	TGCGCCAGCAGTATACTAGCGGGGGCGGTCGTCCAAGAGACCCAGTACTTC
once	TRBV9	-	TRBJ2-1	CASSVGQVNEQFF	TGTGCCAGCAGCGTGGGCCAGGTTAATGAGCAGTTCTTC
-	TRBV9	TRBD1	TRBJ1-2	CASIFTFTGDGYTF	TGTGCCAGCATCTTTACCTTCACAGGGGATGGCTACACCTTC